These 5 T cell receptor beta chains share one sample of origin, sequenced in a study of control samples from healthy donors and cancer patients. Some clones are missing from TCRdb's copy, which holds only in-frame ones; the method was immunoSEQ multiplex PCR. The sample lists some 120,000 clones, 85% to 95% occurring once. Sequenced sample: PBMCs. These receptors were taken from a man older than 75 with head and neck cancer.

The genes are TRBV12-3 or TRBV12-4 and TRBJ1-1, with D hard to call. Trimming took off 6 bases at V and 1 base at J, with 9 bases between the two ends. The CDR3 is 13 amino acids. DNA for the CDR3: TGTGCCAGCAGCATTACAGAGAACACTGAAGCTTTCTTT. Amino acids: CASSITENTEAFF.

This chain links TRBV18 with TRBJ2-1, with D unresolved. Trimming left V 1 base short and J 5 bases short, with 12 bases between. This CDR3 has 15 residues. Germline loops: CDR1 KGHSH, CDR2 LQKENI. The CDR3 sequence is CASSPQGSSNNEQFF. As DNA, the CDR3 is TGTGCCAGCTCACCACAGGGAAGTTCTAACAATGAGCAGTTCTTC.

V usage is TRBV6-5 and J usage is TRBJ2-7, with TRBD1 as a possible D gene (6 bases). CDR1 is MNHEY, CDR2 SVGAGI, per germline. The CDR3 has 12 amino acids. Trimming left V 9 bases short and J 3 bases short, with 12 bases between. The CDR3 DNA sequence: TGTGCCAGTGCCACAGGGTACTACGAGCAGTACTTC. Translated: CASATGYYEQYF.

In DNA, the CDR3 is TGTGCCAGCAGGCGGGACAGGGCGAACACCGGGGAGCTGTTTTTT. Translated, it gives CASRRDRANTGELFF. The chain joins TRBV27 to TRBJ2-2; 9 bases map to TRBD1. Germline lookup yields CDR1 MNHEY and CDR2 SMNVEV (reference sequence). This CDR3 has 15 residues. V lost 6 bases to trimming and J lost 0 bases; unmatched junction nucleotides: 2.

The chain recombines TRBV19 with TRBJ2-7, with a tentative D call TRBD1 (6 bases). CDR3 length: 13 amino acids. Germline V gene sequence: CDR1 LNHDA, CDR2 SQIVND (reference sequence). The V and J ends lost 2 bases and 2 bases respectively, with 7 bases between them. The CDR3 DNA follows: TGTGCCAGTAGTATACAGGGGCCCTACGAGCAGTACTTC. Amino acid sequence: CASSIQGPYEQYF.